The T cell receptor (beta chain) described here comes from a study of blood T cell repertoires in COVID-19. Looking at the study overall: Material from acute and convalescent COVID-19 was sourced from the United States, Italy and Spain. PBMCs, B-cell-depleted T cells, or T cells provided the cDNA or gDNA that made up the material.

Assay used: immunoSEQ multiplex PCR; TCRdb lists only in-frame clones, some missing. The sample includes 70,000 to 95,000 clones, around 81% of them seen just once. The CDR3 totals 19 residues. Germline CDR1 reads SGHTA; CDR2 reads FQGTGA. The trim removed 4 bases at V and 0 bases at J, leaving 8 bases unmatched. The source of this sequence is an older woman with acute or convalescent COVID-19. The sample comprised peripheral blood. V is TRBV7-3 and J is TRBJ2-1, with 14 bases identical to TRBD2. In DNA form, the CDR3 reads TGTGCCAGCAGCTCCCGGACTAGCGGGAGGATACTCTCCTACAATGAGCAGTTCTTC. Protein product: CASSSRTSGRILSYNEQFF.